Listed below are T cell receptor beta chains from one sample, sequenced in a study of blood T cell repertoires in COVID-19. Measured with immunoSEQ multiplex PCR; TCRdb has only the in-frame clones, and not every one. The sample has approximately 270,000 clones; over 75% are singletons. Source material: peripheral blood. Receptor source: a human donor with COVID-19, enrolled during active disease. The donor label of this sample is uncertain. CDR3s include the opening cysteine and the closing phenylalanine or tryptophan. A D gene is named only where the DNA matches it firmly. Where a row states a size, it is once, few, many or the class of an expanded clone; other rows omit it.

>TRBJ2-6|-|TRBV5-1|TRBD1
TGCGCCAGCAGCACGGACAGGAATACTGGGGCCAACGTCCTGACTTTC
CASSTDRNTGANVLTF
>TRBJ2-2|once|TRBV7-3|-
TGTGCCAGCAGCCCCATAGTGGCCGGGGAGCTGTTTTTT
CASSPIVAGELFF
>TRBJ1-6|-|TRBV28|-
TGTGCCAGCATAGAGGTCATACATAATTCACCCCTCCACTTT
CASIEVIHNSPLHF
>TRBJ1-4|-|TRBV28|-
TGTGCCAGCAGACCATCCACAGGGTATGGGGAAAAACTGTTTTTT
CASRPSTGYGEKLFF
>TRBJ1-2|-|TRBV10-3|TRBD1
TGTGCCATCAGTGAGGGGACAGGGGGCGACATCTATGGCTACACCTTC
CAISEGTGGDIYGYTF
>TRBJ2-7|-|TRBV6-6|TRBD1
TGTGCCAGTACCTCCGGGACAGTGTCCTACGAGCAGTACTTC
CASTSGTVSYEQYF
>TRBJ2-1|-|TRBV9|TRBD1
TGTGCCAGCAGCTCTCGGACAGGGCTCGAAGATGAGCAGTTCTTC
CASSSRTGLEDEQFF
>TRBJ1-6|-|TRBV7-9|TRBD1
TGTGCCAGCAGCTTAGCGGGGACAGGAGTTCATAATTCACCCCTCCACTTT
CASSLAGTGVHNSPLHF
>TRBJ2-5|-|TRBV29-1|-
TGCAGCGTTGTGTACAGGGCCGAGGGAGAGACCCAGTACTTC
CSVVYRAEGETQYF
>TRBJ1-5|-|TRBV19|-
TGTGCCAGTAGTAGAGCGGAGGCGGGTCAGCCCCAGCATTTT
CASSRAEAGQPQHF
>TRBJ2-7|-|TRBV18|-
TGTGCCAGCTCACCACCGGTCTCAGGCCTCTACGAGCAGTACTTC
CASSPPVSGLYEQYF
>TRBJ1-1|once|TRBV6-6|-
TGTGCCAGCAGTTACCGGGTTGGTTTTTCTGAAGCTTTCTTT
CASSYRVGFSEAFF
>TRBJ2-7|-|TRBV25-1|TRBD1
TGTGCCAGCAGCCAAACAGACAGGGGAGAGGAGTACTTC
CASSQTDRGEEYF
>TRBJ2-3|-|TRBV5-4|TRBD2
TGTGCCAGCAGCTTGGCGCGGGGGAGGGGCACAGATACGCAGTATTTT
CASSLARGRGTDTQYF
>TRBJ2-7|-|TRBV11-2|-
TGTGCCAGCAGCTTAGACGGTTCCTACGAGCAGTACTTC
CASSLDGSYEQYF
>TRBJ2-3|-|TRBV5-1|TRBD1
TGCGCCAGCAGCACCGAGGGGGCAGGGGCTTATACGCAGTATTTT
CASSTEGAGAYTQYF
>TRBJ1-6|-|TRBV25-1|TRBD1
TGTGCCAGCAGTCACCGGGACAGGGGGAATTCACCCCTCCACTTT
CASSHRDRGNSPLHF
>TRBJ2-7|-|TRBV4-3|TRBD2
TGCGCCAGCAGCCAGACTCATAGCGGGAGGTCCTACGAGCAGTACTTC
CASSQTHSGRSYEQYF
>TRBJ2-7|-|TRBV27|-
TGTGCCAGCACGGCGGCTAGTTTGCCCTACGAGCAGTACTTC
CASTAASLPYEQYF
>TRBJ1-5|-|TRBV7-2|-
TGTGCCAGCAGCTTAGTCTCCGGGGGCAATCAGCCCCAGCATTTT
CASSLVSGGNQPQHF
>TRBJ2-2|-|TRBV7-9|-
TGTGCCAGCAGCTCTCAGGGGGGCGGGGAGCTGTTTTTT
CASSSQGGGELFF
>TRBJ2-7|-|TRBV5-4|TRBD2
TGTGCCAGCAGCGGGGAGGGTTGGAGCGCCGAGCAGTACTTC
CASSGEGWSAEQYF
>TRBJ2-7|once|TRBV5-1|TRBD1
TGCGCCAGCAGCTCGGGACAGGGGGCGATCCCTCCCTACGAGCAGTACTTC
CASSSGQGAIPPYEQYF
>TRBJ2-1|-|TRBV29-1|-
TGCAGCGTTGATAGCAATGAGCAGTTCTTC
CSVDSNEQFF
>TRBJ2-7|-|TRBV10-2|TRBD2
TGCGCCAGCAGAACCGGGACTAGCGGGAGTATTCCCTACGAGCAGTACTTC
CASRTGTSGSIPYEQYF
>TRBJ2-3|few|TRBV19|-
TGTGCCAGTAGCCCTTTTAGCACAGATACGCAGTATTTT
CASSPFSTDTQYF
>TRBJ1-1|-|TRBV7-3|TRBD1
TGTGCCAGCAGCCAGGGGGCTTACACTGAAGCTTTCTTT
CASSQGAYTEAFF
>TRBJ2-1|-|TRBV19|TRBD1
TGTGCCAGCCATGGACAGGGGAGCTACAATGAGCAGTTCTTC
CASHGQGSYNEQFF
>TRBJ2-5|-|TRBV5-4|TRBD2
TGTGCCAGCAGCTTGGAGGCGGGAGATTGGGAGACCCAGTACTTC
CASSLEAGDWETQYF
>TRBJ1-6|few|TRBV19|-
TGTGCCAGTGAGTTGGGAGCCTATAATTCACCCCTCCACTTT
CASELGAYNSPLHF
>TRBJ1-3|-|TRBV28|-
TGTGCCAGCAGTTTAAATTTAGGGGCGGGGGGCTCTGGAAACACCATATATTTT
CASSLNLGAGGSGNTIYF
>TRBJ2-5|-|TRBV7-2|-
TGTGCCAGCAGAATGGGGCAATTGGAGACCCAGTACTTC
CASRMGQLETQYF
>TRBJ1-2|few|TRBV3-1/TRBV3-2|-
TGTGCCAGCAGCCTGGGGGCAGGTGGCTTTGGGGGCTACACCTTC
CASSLGAGGFGGYTF
>TRBJ1-5|-|TRBV27|-
TGTGCCAGCAGTTGGTCCGGGGGGTTCAATCAGCCCCAGCATTTT
CASSWSGGFNQPQHF
>TRBJ2-7|-|TRBV15|-
TGTGCCACCAGCAGCTTCAGGGTCGCGGTCTACGAGCAGTACTTC
CATSSFRVAVYEQYF
>TRBJ2-7|-|TRBV9|-
TGTGCCAGCAGCGTAGCCGGCAGGGTCCCCTCCGAGCAGTACTTC
CASSVAGRVPSEQYF
>TRBJ1-2|few|TRBV6-5|-
TGTGCCAGCAGGCAGGGCGTAGAGGGCTACACCTTC
CASRQGVEGYTF
>TRBJ2-7|-|TRBV2|TRBD2
TGTGCCAGCAGTGAACTGACTAGCGGAACCTACGAGCAGTACTTC
CASSELTSGTYEQYF
>TRBJ2-3|once|TRBV30|TRBD1
TGTGCCTGGAGTTCCGGGACAGGGGGATCTGTGGGCGACACAGATACGCAGTATTTT
CAWSSGTGGSVGDTDTQYF
>TRBJ2-7|-|TRBV5-4|TRBD1
TGTGCCAGCAGCCCCGGCAGGGGGCAGGAGCAGTACTTC
CASSPGRGQEQYF
>TRBJ1-2|-|TRBV29-1|-
TGCAGCGTTGACGTCCGATTAGCTTCTAACTATGGCTACACCTTC
CSVDVRLASNYGYTF
>TRBJ1-3|few|TRBV11-1|TRBD1
TGTGCCAGCAGCTCGGACAGGGGACCGAACACCATATATTTT
CASSSDRGPNTIYF
>TRBJ1-5|-|TRBV18|-
TGTGCCAGCTCACCACCCGCGGGGGATCAGCCCCAGCATTTT
CASSPPAGDQPQHF
>TRBJ2-3|-|TRBV2|TRBD2
TGTGCCAGTGGTAGCGGGAAAAGCACAGATACGCAGTATTTT
CASGSGKSTDTQYF
>TRBJ1-2|-|TRBV3-1/TRBV3-2|-
TGTGCCAGCAGCCAAGTAAACGGGGGACCTACCTTC
CASSQVNGGPTF
>TRBJ1-2|-|TRBV28|-
TGTGCCAGCTACTTGATGGGGGCCGGTACTGGCTATGGCTACACCTTC
CASYLMGAGTGYGYTF
>TRBJ2-3|-|TRBV28|-
TGTGCCAGCCGGGGGGCCTACACAGATACGCAGTATTTT
CASRGAYTDTQYF
>TRBJ2-5|few|TRBV7-2|TRBD1
TGTGCCAGCAGCTTAGCCGGGACAGTAGAGACCCAGTACTTC
CASSLAGTVETQYF
>TRBJ1-2|-|TRBV30|TRBD1
TGTGCCTGGGTACCAGACAGGGGAATCAGCTATGGCTACACCTTC
CAWVPDRGISYGYTF
>TRBJ1-1|-|TRBV19|TRBD1
TGTGCCAGTAGTACCACCGGGACAGGGGGCACTGAAGCTTTCTTT
CASSTTGTGGTEAFF
>TRBJ2-7|few|TRBV5-6|TRBD1
TGTGCCAGCAGCCTACAGGGGAACGAGCAGTACTTC
CASSLQGNEQYF
>TRBJ1-1|few|TRBV6-5|-
TGTGCCAGCAGTTACTCGGGGCGGCCAAAGAGCGTAGCTTTCTTT
CASSYSGRPKSVAFF
>TRBJ1-6|-|TRBV19|-
TGTGCCAGTAGTTCAGACAGATCTAATTCACCCCTCCACTTT
CASSSDRSNSPLHF
>TRBJ2-3|-|TRBV27|-
TGTGCCAGCAGTTTCTACCCCCGGCAATACGGAGCAGATACGCAGTATTTT
CASSFYPRQYGADTQYF
>TRBJ1-4|-|TRBV7-2|TRBD1
TGTGCCAGCAGCACACCGGGACAGGCCGAAAAACTGTTTTTT
CASSTPGQAEKLFF
>TRBJ1-2|-|TRBV7-6|TRBD1
TGTGCCAGCAGCTTAGTGGGGGGACAGTTTAACTATGGCTACACCTTC
CASSLVGGQFNYGYTF
>TRBJ1-2|once|TRBV30|-
TGTGCCTGGAGTGACGTTGGAGTCTCCTATGGCTACACCTTC
CAWSDVGVSYGYTF
>TRBJ1-1|-|TRBV6-5|TRBD1
TGTGCCAGCAGTAGGGGACAGTTGAACACTGAAGCTTTCTTT
CASSRGQLNTEAFF
>TRBJ1-3|-|TRBV5-6|-
TGTGCCAGCAGCTTAGACCGGGGCAGGGAGGACACCATATATTTT
CASSLDRGREDTIYF
>TRBJ1-6|once|TRBV7-9|-
TGTGCCAGCAACGCGGGTCAGGTTAATTCACCCCTCCACTTT
CASNAGQVNSPLHF